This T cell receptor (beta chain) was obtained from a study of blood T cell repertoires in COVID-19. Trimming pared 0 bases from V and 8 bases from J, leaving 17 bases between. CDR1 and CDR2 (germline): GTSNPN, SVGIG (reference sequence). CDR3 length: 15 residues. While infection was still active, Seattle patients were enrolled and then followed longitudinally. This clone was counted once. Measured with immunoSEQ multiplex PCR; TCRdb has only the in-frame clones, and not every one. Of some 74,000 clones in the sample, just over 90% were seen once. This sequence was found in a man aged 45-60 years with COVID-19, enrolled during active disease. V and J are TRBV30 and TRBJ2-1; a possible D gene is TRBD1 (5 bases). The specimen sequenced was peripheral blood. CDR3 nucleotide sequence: TGTGCCTGGAGTGTAGGGGTGAGGAGTACGGATGAGCAGTTCTTC. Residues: CAWSVGVRSTDEQFF.